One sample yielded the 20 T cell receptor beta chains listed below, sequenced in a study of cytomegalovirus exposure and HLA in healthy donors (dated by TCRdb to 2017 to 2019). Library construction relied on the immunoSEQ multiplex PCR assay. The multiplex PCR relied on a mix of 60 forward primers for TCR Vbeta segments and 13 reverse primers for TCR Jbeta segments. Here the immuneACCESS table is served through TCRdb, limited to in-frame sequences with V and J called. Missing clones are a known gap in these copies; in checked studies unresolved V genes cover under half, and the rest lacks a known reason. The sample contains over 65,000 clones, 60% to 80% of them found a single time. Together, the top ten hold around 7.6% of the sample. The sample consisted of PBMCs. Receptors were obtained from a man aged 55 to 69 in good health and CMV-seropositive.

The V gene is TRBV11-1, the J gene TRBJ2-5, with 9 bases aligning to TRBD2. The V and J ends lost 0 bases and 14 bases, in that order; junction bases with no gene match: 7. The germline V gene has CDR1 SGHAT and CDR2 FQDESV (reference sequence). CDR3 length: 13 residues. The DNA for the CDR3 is TGTGCCAGCAGCTTAGCGACTAGCGGAGACCTATACTTC. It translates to CASSLATSGDLYF.

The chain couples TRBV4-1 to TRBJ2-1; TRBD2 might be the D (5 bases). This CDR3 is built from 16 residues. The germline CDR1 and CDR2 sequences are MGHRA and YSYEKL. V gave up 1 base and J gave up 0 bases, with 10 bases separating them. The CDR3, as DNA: TGCGCCAGCAGCCAAGGATGGAGGAGCTCCTACAATGAGCAGTTCTTC. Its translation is CASSQGWRSSYNEQFF.

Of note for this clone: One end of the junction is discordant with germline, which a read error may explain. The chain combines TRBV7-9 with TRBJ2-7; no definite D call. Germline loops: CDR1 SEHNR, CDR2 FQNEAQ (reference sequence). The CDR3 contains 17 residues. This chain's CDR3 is CSSSTDHAGGSSYEQYF. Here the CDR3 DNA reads TGTTCCAGCAGCACCGATCACGCCGGCGGTAGCTCCTACGAGCAGTACTTC.

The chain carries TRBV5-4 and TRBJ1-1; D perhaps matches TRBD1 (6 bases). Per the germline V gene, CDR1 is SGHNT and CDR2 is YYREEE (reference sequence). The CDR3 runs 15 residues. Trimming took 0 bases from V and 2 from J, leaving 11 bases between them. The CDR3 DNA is TGTGCCAGCAGCTTGGCTAGCAGGGGAAACACTGAAGCTTTCTTT. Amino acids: CASSLASRGNTEAFF.

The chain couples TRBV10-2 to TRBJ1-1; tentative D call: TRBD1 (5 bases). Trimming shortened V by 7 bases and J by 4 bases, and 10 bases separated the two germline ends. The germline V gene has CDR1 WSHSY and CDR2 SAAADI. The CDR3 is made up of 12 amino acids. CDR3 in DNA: TGCGCCAGCACCAGGGAGGGCACTGAAGCTTTCTTT. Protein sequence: CASTREGTEAFF.

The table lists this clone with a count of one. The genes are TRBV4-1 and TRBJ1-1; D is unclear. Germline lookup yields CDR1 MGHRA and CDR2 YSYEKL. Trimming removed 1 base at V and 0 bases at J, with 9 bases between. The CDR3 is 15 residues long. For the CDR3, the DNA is TGCGCCAGCAGCCAAGGGTCTAGATTGAACACTGAAGCTTTCTTT. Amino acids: CASSQGSRLNTEAFF.

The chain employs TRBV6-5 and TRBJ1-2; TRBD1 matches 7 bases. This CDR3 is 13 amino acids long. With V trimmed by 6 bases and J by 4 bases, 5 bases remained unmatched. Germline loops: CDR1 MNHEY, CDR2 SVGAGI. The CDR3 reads CASREGQFYGYTF. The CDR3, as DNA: TGTGCCAGCAGAGAGGGACAGTTCTATGGCTACACCTTC.

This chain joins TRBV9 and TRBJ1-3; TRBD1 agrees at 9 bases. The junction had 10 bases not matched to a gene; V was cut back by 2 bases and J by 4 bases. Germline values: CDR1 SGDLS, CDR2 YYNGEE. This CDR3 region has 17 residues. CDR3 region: CASSVGLPGQGGNTIYF. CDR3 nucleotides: TGTGCCAGCAGCGTGGGACTCCCGGGACAGGGAGGAAACACCATATATTTT.

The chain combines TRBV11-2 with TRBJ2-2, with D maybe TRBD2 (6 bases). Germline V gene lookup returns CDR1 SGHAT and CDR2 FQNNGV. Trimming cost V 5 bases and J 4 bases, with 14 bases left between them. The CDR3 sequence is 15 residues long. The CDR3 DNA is TGTGCCAGCAGCCTACCGCGGGGTGGCACCGGGGAGCTGTTTTTT. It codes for CASSLPRGGTGELFF.

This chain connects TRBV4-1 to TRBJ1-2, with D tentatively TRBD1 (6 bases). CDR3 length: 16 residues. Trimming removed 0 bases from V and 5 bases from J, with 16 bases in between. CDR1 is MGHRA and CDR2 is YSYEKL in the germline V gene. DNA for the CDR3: TGCGCCAGCAGCCAAGATAGGGGGTTCGGTGGGTATGGCTACACCTTC. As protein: CASSQDRGFGGYGYTF.

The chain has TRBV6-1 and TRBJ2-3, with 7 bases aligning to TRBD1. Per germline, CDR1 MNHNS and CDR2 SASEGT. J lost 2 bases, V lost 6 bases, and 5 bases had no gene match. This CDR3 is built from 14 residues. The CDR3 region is CASSPGTVTDTQYF. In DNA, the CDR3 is TGTGCCAGCAGCCCCGGGACAGTCACAGATACGCAGTATTTT.

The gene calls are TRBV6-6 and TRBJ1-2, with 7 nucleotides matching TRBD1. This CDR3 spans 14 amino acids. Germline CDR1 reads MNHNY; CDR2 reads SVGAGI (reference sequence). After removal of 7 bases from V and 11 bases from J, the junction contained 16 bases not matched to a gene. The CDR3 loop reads CASTQMGQTGGYTF. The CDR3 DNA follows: TGTGCCAGCACTCAGATGGGACAGACGGGCGGTTACACCTTC.

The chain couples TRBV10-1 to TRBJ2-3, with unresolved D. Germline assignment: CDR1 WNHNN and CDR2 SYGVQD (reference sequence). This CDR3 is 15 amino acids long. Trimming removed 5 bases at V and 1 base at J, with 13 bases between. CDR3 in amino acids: CASSSHDAGTDTQYF. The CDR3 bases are TGCGCCAGCAGTTCACATGACGCGGGCACAGATACGCAGTATTTT.

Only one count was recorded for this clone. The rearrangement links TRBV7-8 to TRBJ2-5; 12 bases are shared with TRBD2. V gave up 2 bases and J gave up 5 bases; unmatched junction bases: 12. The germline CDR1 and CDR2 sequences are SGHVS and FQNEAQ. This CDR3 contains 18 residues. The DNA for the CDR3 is TGTGCCAGCAGCTTAACTAGCGGGGGGTCCTTTATAAGGGAGACCCAGTACTTC. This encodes CASSLTSGGSFIRETQYF.

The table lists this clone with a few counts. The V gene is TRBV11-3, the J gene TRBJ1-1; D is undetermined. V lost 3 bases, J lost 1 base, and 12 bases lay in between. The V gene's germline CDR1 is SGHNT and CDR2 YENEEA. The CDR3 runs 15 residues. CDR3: CASSFPLGENTEAFF. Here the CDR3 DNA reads TGTGCCAGCAGCTTCCCCTTGGGCGAGAACACTGAAGCTTTCTTT.

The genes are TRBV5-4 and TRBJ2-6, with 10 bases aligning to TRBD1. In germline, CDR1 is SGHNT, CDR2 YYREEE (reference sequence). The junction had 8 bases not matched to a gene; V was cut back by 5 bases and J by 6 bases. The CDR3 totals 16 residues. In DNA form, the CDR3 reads TGTGCCAGCAGGCCCGGGACAGGGGCGAAGGCCAACGTCCTGACTTTC. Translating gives CASRPGTGAKANVLTF. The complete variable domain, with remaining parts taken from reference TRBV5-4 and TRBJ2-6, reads ETGVTQSPTHLIKTRGQQVTLRCSSQSGHNTVSWYQQALGQGPQFIFQYYREEENGRGNFPPRFSGLQFPNYSSELNVNALELDDSALYLCASRPGTGAKANVLTFGAGSRLTVL.

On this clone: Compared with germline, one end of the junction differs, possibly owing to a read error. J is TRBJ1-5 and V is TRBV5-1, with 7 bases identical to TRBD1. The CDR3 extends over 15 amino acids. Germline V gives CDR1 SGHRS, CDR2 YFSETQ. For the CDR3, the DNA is TGTGCCAGCAGCTTGTGGGCAGGGGGGTATCAGTCCCAGCATTTT. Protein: CASSLWAGGYQSQHF.

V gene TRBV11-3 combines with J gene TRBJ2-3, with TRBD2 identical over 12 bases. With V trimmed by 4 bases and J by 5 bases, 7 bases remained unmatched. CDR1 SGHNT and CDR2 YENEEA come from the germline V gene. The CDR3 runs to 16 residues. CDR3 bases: TGTGCCAGCAGCTCTCCTAGCGGGAGGGCCATAGATACGCAGTATTTT. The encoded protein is CASSSPSGRAIDTQYF. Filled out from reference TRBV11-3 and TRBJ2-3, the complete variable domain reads EAGVVQSPRYKIIEKKQPVAFWCNPISGHNTLYWYLQNLGQGPELLIRYENEEAVDDSQLPKDRFSAERLKGVDSTLKIQPAELGDSAVYLCASSSPSGRAIDTQYFGPGTRLTVL.

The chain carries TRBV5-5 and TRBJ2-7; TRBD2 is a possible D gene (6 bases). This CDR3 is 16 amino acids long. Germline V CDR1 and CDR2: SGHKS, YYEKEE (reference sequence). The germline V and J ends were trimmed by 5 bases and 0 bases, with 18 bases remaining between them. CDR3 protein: CASSFVPPGSSYEQYF. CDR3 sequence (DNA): TGTGCCAGCAGTTTTGTACCCCCCGGGAGCTCCTACGAGCAGTACTTC.

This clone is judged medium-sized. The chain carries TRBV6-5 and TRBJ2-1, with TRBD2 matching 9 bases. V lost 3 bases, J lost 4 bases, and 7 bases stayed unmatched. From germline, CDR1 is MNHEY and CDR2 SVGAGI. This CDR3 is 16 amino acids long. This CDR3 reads CASSYASGEAYNEQFF. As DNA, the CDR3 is TGTGCCAGCAGTTATGCTAGCGGGGAGGCTTACAATGAGCAGTTCTTC.